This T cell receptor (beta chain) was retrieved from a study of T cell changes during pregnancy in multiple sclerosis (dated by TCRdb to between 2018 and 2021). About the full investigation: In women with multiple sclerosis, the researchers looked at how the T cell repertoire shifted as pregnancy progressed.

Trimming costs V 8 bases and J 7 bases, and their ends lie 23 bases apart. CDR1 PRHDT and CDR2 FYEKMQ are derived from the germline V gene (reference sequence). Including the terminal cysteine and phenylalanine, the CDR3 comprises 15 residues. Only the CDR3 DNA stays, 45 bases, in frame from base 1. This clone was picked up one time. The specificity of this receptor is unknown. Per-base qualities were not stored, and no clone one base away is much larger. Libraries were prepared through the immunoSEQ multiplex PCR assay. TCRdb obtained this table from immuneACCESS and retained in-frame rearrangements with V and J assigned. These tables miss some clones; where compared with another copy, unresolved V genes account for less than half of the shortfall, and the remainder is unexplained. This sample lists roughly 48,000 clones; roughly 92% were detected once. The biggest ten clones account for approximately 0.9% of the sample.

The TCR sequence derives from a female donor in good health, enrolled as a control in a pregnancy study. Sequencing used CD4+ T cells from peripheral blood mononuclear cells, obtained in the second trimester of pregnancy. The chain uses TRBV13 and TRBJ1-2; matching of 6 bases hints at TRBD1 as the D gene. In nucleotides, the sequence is TGTGCCAGCTCCGAAAGGCGTGTGGAAGGGGGTGGCTACACCTTC. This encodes CASSERRVEGGGYTF.